Following are 24 T cell receptor beta chains from one sample sequenced in a study of OX40 agonist ivuxolimab in advanced cancers. The method was the immunoSEQ multiplex PCR assay. TCRdb took this table from immuneACCESS and kept in-frame rearrangements with V and J called. Such tables lack part of the clones; where checked against another copy, unresolved V genes explain under half of the gap, and the rest is unexplained. The sample includes roughly 60,000 clones, with 80% to 90% observed a single time. The ten top clones hold over 0.7% of the sample. The sequencing here drew on CD4+ or CD8+ T cells sorted from blood, taken in a trial of the OX40 agonist ivuxolimab. The receptor source for this set is an adult with an advanced solid tumor such as melanoma, head and neck, liver or kidney cancer.

The chain has TRBV14 and TRBJ2-1; either TRBD1 or TRBD2 may fit D (5 bases each). CDR1 is SGHDN and CDR2 is FVKESK in the germline V gene. CDR3 length: 16 amino acids. Between the trimmed V and J ends, which lost 5 bases and 5 bases, there was a span of 19 bases. The chain's CDR3 is CASSYLRDALNNEQFF. CDR3 coding DNA: TGTGCCAGCAGCTACCTCCGGGACGCCCTTAACAATGAGCAGTTCTTC.

The chain recombines TRBV20-1 with TRBJ2-4, with 7 bases identical to TRBD2. This CDR3 comprises 11 residues. The junction had 1 base not matched to a gene; V was cut back by 5 bases and J by 6 bases. CDR1 is DFQATT, CDR2 SNEGSKA, per germline (reference sequence). For the CDR3, the DNA is TGCAGTGCTCCGGGGGGAAACATTCAGTACTTC. Translating it yields CSAPGGNIQYF.

The gene calls are TRBV28 and TRBJ1-6; no definite D call. There are 14 residues in the CDR3. V was shortened by 7 bases and J by 7 bases, with 14 bases between the two germline ends. Germline V gene sequence: CDR1 MDHEN, CDR2 SYDVKM. The chain's CDR3 is CASTPGGGNSPLHF. The CDR3 region has the DNA TGTGCCAGCACACCAGGAGGCGGGAATTCACCCCTCCACTTT.

This clone showed up just a few times. The chain employs TRBV6-5 and TRBJ2-1; no reliable D call. The germline CDR1 and CDR2 sequences are MNHEY and SVGAGI. The length of the CDR3 is 15 residues. Deletions cut 6 bases from V and 3 bases from J, with 15 bases between. The CDR3 DNA sequence: TGTGCCAGCAGCCAGTCGGTTCCCTACTACAATGAGCAGTTCTTC. As protein: CASSQSVPYYNEQFF.

V and J are TRBV2 and TRBJ2-3; 9 bases line up with TRBD2. Per germline, CDR1 SNHLY and CDR2 FYNNEI. The junction had 1 base not matched to a gene; V was cut back by 1 base and J by 2 bases. CDR3 length: 15 amino acids. The CDR3 coding sequence is TGTGCCAGCAGTGAAGAGGGACTAGCCACAGATACGCAGTATTTT. It is translated as CASSEEGLATDTQYF. Using reference TRBV2 and TRBJ2-3 for the parts outside the CDR3, the full variable domain is EPEVTQTPSHQVTQMGQEVILRCVPISNHLYFYWYRQILGQKVEFLVSFYNNEISEKSEIFDDQFSVERPDGSNFTLKIRSTKLEDSAMYFCASSEEGLATDTQYFGPGTRLTVL.

This chain uses TRBV2 with TRBJ1-6, with 8 bases lining up with TRBD1. CDR1 is SNHLY and CDR2 is FYNNEI in the germline V gene. The CDR3 covers 14 residues. The ends lost 5 bases at V and 9 bases at J; junction bases unmatched: 6. The CDR3 coding sequence is TGTGCCAGCAGTCGACAGGGGATTGGTTCACCCCTCCACTTT. Residues: CASSRQGIGSPLHF. The whole variable domain, filled in from reference TRBV2 and TRBJ1-6, reads EPEVTQTPSHQVTQMGQEVILRCVPISNHLYFYWYRQILGQKVEFLVSFYNNEISEKSEIFDDQFSVERPDGSNFTLKIRSTKLEDSAMYFCASSRQGIGSPLHFGNGTRLTVT.

The gene calls are TRBV27 and TRBJ2-1; unclear D gene. The CDR3 totals 12 residues. V was trimmed by 2 bases and J by 9 bases, leaving 8 bases between them. Germline V gives CDR1 MNHEY, CDR2 SMNVEV (reference sequence). The CDR3 spells CASSLMGFEQFF. CDR3 bases: TGTGCCAGCAGTTTAATGGGCTTTGAGCAGTTCTTC.

The count of this clone is one. A read error may produce the germline difference seen at one junction end. Other DNA sequences in this sample translate to the same CDR3. The chain links TRBV27 to TRBJ2-5; D is unclear. Germline V CDR1 and CDR2: MNHEY, SMNVEV (reference sequence). There are 11 residues in the CDR3. The CDR3 DNA is TGTGCCAGCAGTCTCCAAGAGACCCAATACTTC. Protein product: CASSLQETQYF.

V usage is TRBV28 and J usage is TRBJ1-5; tentatively, D is TRBD1 (5 bases). This CDR3 region has 16 residues. Germline V gene lookup returns CDR1 MDHEN and CDR2 SYDVKM. V lost 2 bases and J lost 1, with 12 bases in between. For the CDR3, the DNA is TGTGCCAGCAGTTTAGTCAGGGTGTGGAGCAATCAGCCCCAGCATTTT. Translating gives CASSLVRVWSNQPQHF.

The chain carries TRBV5-8 and TRBJ1-2, with D possibly matching TRBD1 (6 bases). CDR3 length: 15 amino acids. Germline V CDR1 and CDR2: SGHTS, YDEGEE. V lost 5 bases to trimming and J lost 0 bases, with 14 bases between them. CDR3 in amino acids: CASRSQGLANYGYTF. Written as DNA, the CDR3 is TGTGCCAGCAGGTCACAGGGACTGGCTAACTATGGCTACACCTTC.

This clone has just one count. The chain has TRBV2 and TRBJ1-1, with 9 bases identical to TRBD1. V was clipped by 6 bases and J by 5 bases; unmatched bases: 7. Germline loops: CDR1 SNHLY, CDR2 FYNNEI. This CDR3 spans 14 amino acids. CDR3 in amino acids: CASRGQGKGTEAFF. The CDR3 DNA is TGTGCCAGCAGGGGACAGGGTAAGGGGACTGAAGCTTTCTTT.

The chain links TRBV12-5 to TRBJ1-1, with TRBD1 matching over 9 bases. J gave up 4 bases and V 0 bases, and 6 bases lay outside the gene matches. This CDR3 is 16 amino acids long. The germline V gene has CDR1 LGHNT and CDR2 FRNRAP. CDR3 bases: TGTGCTAGTGGTTTGGTAATTTCGGGACAGGGCACTGAAGCTTTCTTT. Its protein is CASGLVISGQGTEAFF.

V is TRBV28 and J is TRBJ2-6, with D tentatively TRBD1 (6 bases). CDR3 length: 16 amino acids. Germline values: CDR1 MDHEN, CDR2 SYDVKM. Trimming removed 10 bases at V and 0 bases at J, with 16 bases between. The CDR3 protein is CATRQAGNSGANVLTF. The CDR3, as DNA: TGTGCCACACGACAGGCCGGTAACTCTGGGGCCAACGTCCTGACTTTC.

V and J are TRBV5-4 and TRBJ2-1, with 10 positions matching TRBD2. Germline CDR1 is SGHNT and CDR2 is YYREEE (reference sequence). This CDR3 is 16 amino acids long. V gave up 4 bases and J gave up 2 bases; unmatched junction bases: 6. The CDR3 DNA follows: TGTGCCAGCAGCATAGGGACTAGCGCTACCTACAATGAGCAGTTCTTC. As protein: CASSIGTSATYNEQFF.

The V gene is TRBV12-1, the J gene TRBJ2-2; the DNA was not used to check the table's D call, TRBD1. TRBV12-1 is deemed a pseudogene. The length of the CDR3 is 21 residues. Here the CDR3 reads CASSHPNWGLPQAWGTGELFF. The CDR3 DNA reads as TGTGCCAGCAGCCACCCCAACTGGGGGCTCCCTCAAGCCTGGGGCACCGGGGAGCTGTTTTTT.

This rearrangement joins TRBV5-1 to TRBJ2-1, with 7 bases aligning to TRBD1. Germline trimming cut 1 base from V and 9 bases from J; bases unmatched to any gene: 16. The germline gives CDR1 SGHRS, CDR2 YFSETQ. CDR3 length: 17 residues. The chain's CDR3 is CASSLSYDRAYVSEQFF. The CDR3 DNA reads TGCGCCAGCAGCTTGTCCTACGACAGGGCTTATGTTAGTGAGCAGTTCTTC.

A few counts support this clone. The chain is built from TRBV27 and TRBJ2-2; TRBD1 agrees at 7 bases. The germline CDR1 and CDR2 sequences are MNHEY and SMNVEV (reference sequence). V shed 5 bases and J 6 bases; nucleotides not matched to a gene: 6. The CDR3 covers 14 residues. The CDR3 nucleotides are TGTGCCAGCAGTGGACGACAGGGTGCCGGGGAGCTGTTTTTT. This sequence encodes CASSGRQGAGELFF.

CDR3 sequence reads: CASSLDRGIAQHF. CDR3 coding DNA: TGTGCCAGCAGCTTAGATCGAGGAATCGCCCAGCATTTT. V usage is TRBV7-9 and J usage is TRBJ1-5; no reliable D call. There are 13 residues in the CDR3. Trimming removed 1 base from V and 11 bases from J, with 12 bases in between. Germline lookup yields CDR1 SEHNR and CDR2 FQNEAQ (reference sequence).

CDR3 amino acids: CASSQVGDTIYF. The CDR3 region has the DNA TGTGCCAGCAGCCAAGTAGGAGACACCATATATTTT. The rearrangement joins TRBV4-2 to TRBJ1-3; D is uncertain. There are 12 residues in the CDR3. CDR1 LGHNA and CDR2 YNFKEQ come from the germline V gene. Trimming took off 1 base at V and 8 bases at J, with 6 bases between the two ends.

On this clone: A junction end diverges from the germline sequence, so it may reflect a read error. The V gene is TRBV7-7, the J gene TRBJ2-3, with TRBD2 matching 10 bases. Germline V lookup: CDR1 SSHAT, CDR2 FNYEAQ (reference sequence). The CDR3 consists of 15 residues. The CDR3 nucleotides read TGTGCTAGCAGCCGAGGGACTAGCGACGCAGATACGCAGTATTTT. This sequence encodes CASSRGTSDADTQYF.

This rearrangement joins TRBV4-1 to TRBJ1-6; D gene ambiguous. Germline assignment: CDR1 MGHRA and CDR2 YSYEKL. Trimming took off 0 bases at V and 6 bases at J, with 3 bases between the two ends. This CDR3 comprises 13 residues. CDR3 DNA sequence: TGCGCCAGCAGCCAAGACAGTAATTCACCCCTCCACTTT. Protein: CASSQDSNSPLHF.

The chain uses TRBV5-1 and TRBJ2-3; 7 bases map to TRBD1. After removal of 7 bases from V and 3 bases from J, the junction contained 8 bases not matched to a gene. CDR3 length: 14 amino acids. Germline V gene data show CDR1 as SGHRS and CDR2 as YFSETQ. The DNA for the CDR3 is TGCGCCAGCGCCTTCGACAGGGTAACAGATACGCAGTATTTT. Translated, it gives CASAFDRVTDTQYF.

J is TRBJ2-1 and V is TRBV30; TRBD2 matches 7 bases. The CDR3 spans 16 residues. Germline values: CDR1 GTSNPN, CDR2 SVGIG (reference sequence). Germline trimming cut 0 bases from V and 0 bases from J; bases unmatched to any gene: 5. In DNA form, the CDR3 reads TGTGCCTGGAGTGTATTGGGCGGGAGCTCCTACAATGAGCAGTTCTTC. Translating gives CAWSVLGGSSYNEQFF.

The CDR3 bases are TGTGCCAGCAATAGTTATGAAGCTTTCTTT. Translating it yields CASNSYEAFF. This chain joins TRBV6-1 and TRBJ1-1, with unresolved D. This CDR3 contains 10 residues. The V and J ends lost 7 bases and 7 bases respectively, with 7 bases between them. Per germline, CDR1 MNHNS and CDR2 SASEGT.